Sequencing of this TCR beta chain was carried out in a study of cytomegalovirus exposure and HLA in healthy donors. The PCR had 60 Vbeta and 13 Jbeta primers. The protocol was immunoSEQ multiplex PCR, while the TCRdb copy is restricted to in-frame clones and leaves out a portion. The sample includes around 150,000 clones, about 71% seen only once; the top ten take under 3.5%. In its sample, this clone was seen a few times. Its target is not known. General study points: Later, TCR association rates were found to vary by HLA locus, highest for DRB1 and lowest for HLA-C.

V gave up 5 bases and J gave up 4 bases; unmatched junction bases: 5. This CDR3 has 14 amino acids. From germline, CDR1 is MNHNS and CDR2 SASEGT. The sequencing sample was made of PBMCs. This chain uses TRBV6-1 with TRBJ1-2, with 9 positions matching TRBD1. This receptor was obtained from a woman in her 30s in good health and CMV-seronegative. Here the CDR3 reads CASSSSTGGYGYTF. As DNA, the CDR3 is TGTGCCAGCAGTTCATCGACAGGGGGCTATGGCTACACCTTC.